Listed below are T cell receptor beta chains from one sample, sequenced in a study of graft-versus-host responses after intestinal transplantation. These receptors' antigens are unknown. Libraries were prepared by immunoSEQ multiplex PCR; TCRdb keeps only in-frame clonotypes and omits some of them. The table lists tens of thousands of clones, approximately 95% of them singletons, with around 1.1% in the top ten. The source material was unstimulated CD8+ T cells sorted from spleen or lymph node cells, sampled before transplant. These receptors all stem from a human donor who was the organ donor for an intestinal transplant. Each CDR3 is given with its conserved first and last residue. Fields, in order: J gene, V gene, D gene, clone size, CDR3 protein, CDR3 DNA. A D gene is named only where the DNA matches it firmly. Clone size is not always given. Where it is, it says once, few, many or a class for expanded clones.

TRBJ2-7,TRBV14,NA,NA,CASSQAYGGEQYF,TGTGCCAGCAGCCAGGCCTACGGAGGCGAGCAGTACTTC
TRBJ2-7,TRBV9,NA,NA,CASSRERGGAYEQYF,TGTGCCAGCAGTCGGGAGCGCGGAGGGGCCTACGAGCAGTACTTC
TRBJ2-1,TRBV19,TRBD2,NA,CASSIAETSGNEQFF,TGTGCCAGTAGTATCGCAGAGACTAGCGGAAATGAGCAGTTCTTC
TRBJ2-5,TRBV5-1,TRBD2,NA,CASSPGTSGIETQYF,TGCGCCAGCAGCCCCGGGACTAGCGGTATAGAGACCCAGTACTTC
TRBJ2-5,TRBV6-6,NA,once,CASSYPGVVVGETQYF,TGTGCCAGCAGTTACCCGGGGGTTGTTGTAGGAGAGACCCAGTACTTC
TRBJ1-2,TRBV6-5,NA,NA,CASSSGSGGYTF,TGTGCCAGCAGTTCAGGGTCGGGTGGCTACACCTTC
TRBJ2-5,TRBV28,NA,NA,CASSLREAQYF,TGTGCCAGCAGTTTAAGAGAGGCCCAGTACTTC
TRBJ2-7,TRBV7-7,NA,NA,CASSLACGWEQYF,TGTGCTAGCAGCTTAGCGTGCGGGTGGGAGCAGTACTTC
TRBJ1-5,TRBV19,NA,NA,CASSPPRPQHF,TGTGCCAGTAGTCCCCCCCGGCCCCAGCATTTT
TRBJ2-1,TRBV29-1,TRBD2,NA,CSVEVLAGATYNEQFF,TGCAGCGTTGAAGTCCTGGCGGGAGCAACCTACAATGAGCAGTTCTTC
TRBJ2-7,TRBV2,NA,NA,CASGGPEYEQYF,TGTGCCAGCGGGGGCCCGGAATACGAGCAGTACTTC
TRBJ1-1,TRBV9,TRBD1,NA,CASSLGQGTMNTEAFF,TGTGCCAGCAGCCTGGGACAGGGGACTATGAACACTGAAGCTTTCTTT
TRBJ2-7,TRBV7-9,TRBD2,few,CASSQPSGRAYEQYF,TGTGCCAGCAGCCAGCCCAGCGGGAGGGCCTACGAGCAGTACTTC
TRBJ1-1,TRBV19,NA,NA,CASSSGGGAFF,TGTGCCAGTAGTTCTGGCGGGGGGGCTTTCTTT
TRBJ2-1,TRBV19,TRBD2,NA,CASSSDLAGGNNEQFF,TGTGCCAGTAGTAGCGATCTAGCGGGGGGGAACAATGAGCAGTTCTTC
TRBJ2-1,TRBV4-1,TRBD2,NA,CASSRGLAGGFDEQFF,TGCGCCAGCAGCCGAGGACTAGCGGGGGGGTTTGACGAGCAGTTCTTC
TRBJ1-4,TRBV5-1,TRBD1,NA,CASSQQGNEKLFF,TGCGCCAGCAGCCAACAGGGGAACGAAAAACTGTTTTTT
TRBJ2-7,TRBV19,NA,NA,CASSPGVFRTAFNEQYF,TGTGCCAGTAGTCCGGGAGTATTTAGGACCGCCTTTAACGAGCAGTACTTC
TRBJ1-2,TRBV20-1,NA,NA,CSARDRNTF,TGCAGTGCTAGGGACAGAAACACCTTC
TRBJ2-1,TRBV5-6,TRBD2,NA,CASSLVAGGLSYNEQFF,TGTGCCAGCAGCTTGGTGGCGGGGGGCCTCTCCTACAATGAGCAGTTCTTC
TRBJ2-3,TRBV9,NA,NA,CASSVGPGVGDTQYF,TGTGCCAGCAGCGTAGGCCCGGGGGTGGGAGATACGCAGTATTTT
TRBJ1-2,TRBV7-9,NA,NA,CASTNDSLRSYGYTF,TGTGCCAGCACCAATGACAGCCTCCGGTCCTATGGCTACACCTTC
TRBJ1-1,TRBV5-4,TRBD1,once,CASSTTGSGLSEAFF,TGTGCCAGCAGCACGACAGGGTCGGGATTGTCTGAAGCTTTCTTT
TRBJ1-1,TRBV15,NA,once,CATSPRDWGTEAFF,TGTGCCACCAGCCCCCGGGACTGGGGCACTGAAGCTTTCTTT
TRBJ1-5,TRBV27,NA,NA,CASSPLLLVGEGQPQHF,TGTGCCAGCAGCCCTTTATTATTGGTAGGGGAGGGTCAGCCCCAGCATTTT
TRBJ2-7,TRBV10-2,NA,NA,CASGSYEQYF,TGCGCCAGCGGCAGCTACGAGCAGTACTTC
TRBJ2-2,TRBV10-3,NA,NA,CAISESQQVSSGELFF,TGTGCCATCAGTGAGTCCCAACAGGTCTCCTCCGGGGAGCTGTTTTTT
TRBJ2-1,TRBV9,NA,NA,CASSRGRASSYNEQFF,TGTGCCAGCAGCCGAGGCAGGGCCAGCTCCTACAATGAGCAGTTCTTC
TRBJ1-4,TRBV2,NA,NA,CASSESGLPNEKLFF,TGTGCCAGCAGTGAATCAGGGCTTCCCAATGAAAAACTGTTTTTT
TRBJ2-2,TRBV7-9,NA,NA,CASSIALTGELFF,TGTGCCAGCAGCATTGCCCTAACCGGGGAGCTGTTTTTT
TRBJ1-2,TRBV4-1,TRBD1,NA,CASSQLTGGSFGYTF,TGCGCCAGCAGCCAATTAACAGGGGGCTCTTTTGGCTACACCTTC
TRBJ2-7,TRBV7-9,NA,NA,CASSLGPPGGGVTYEQYF,TGTGCCAGCAGCTTAGGCCCCCCCGGAGGGGGGGTTACCTACGAGCAGTACTTC
TRBJ2-1,TRBV2,NA,NA,CATLRQSSYNEQFF,TGTGCCACCTTGAGACAGAGCTCCTACAATGAGCAGTTCTTC
TRBJ2-5,TRBV7-9,NA,once,CASSVWGDRRVETQYF,TGTGCCAGCAGCGTATGGGGGGATCGTAGGGTCGAGACCCAGTACTTC
TRBJ1-4,TRBV4-3,NA,NA,CASSQDPGEGEKLFF,TGCGCCAGCAGCCAAGATCCAGGGGAGGGTGAAAAACTGTTTTTT
TRBJ2-7,TRBV6-5,NA,NA,CASSYSGQSYEQYF,TGTGCCAGCAGTTACTCGGGGCAGTCCTACGAGCAGTACTTC
TRBJ2-7,TRBV19,TRBD1,once,CASSAGTGDSYEQYF,TGTGCCAGTAGTGCAGGGACAGGGGATTCCTACGAGCAGTACTTC
TRBJ2-7,TRBV4-1,TRBD2,NA,CASSHDSAGGYPYEQYF,TGCGCCAGCAGCCATGACAGTGCGGGGGGCTACCCTTACGAGCAGTACTTC
TRBJ2-2,TRBV28,NA,NA,CASTTGDFPGELFF,TGTGCCAGCACCACCGGGGACTTTCCCGGGGAGCTGTTTTTT
TRBJ2-3,TRBV18,NA,NA,CASSPGLPSTDTQYF,TGTGCCAGCTCACCGGGACTTCCAAGCACAGATACGCAGTATTTT
TRBJ2-7,TRBV9,TRBD1,NA,CASSVSGQGDYEQYF,TGTGCCAGCAGCGTATCCGGACAGGGGGACTACGAGCAGTACTTC
TRBJ2-5,TRBV6-5,TRBD2,NA,CASSYSPAGVETQYF,TGTGCCAGCAGTTACTCGCCAGCGGGGGTGGAGACCCAGTACTTC
TRBJ2-7,TRBV10-3,TRBD2,NA,CAISESSSGAYEQYF,TGTGCCATCAGTGAGTCGTCTAGCGGGGCCTACGAGCAGTACTTC
TRBJ2-7,TRBV27,TRBD2,NA,CASSLAGVSYEQYF,TGTGCCAGCAGTCTAGCGGGCGTCTCCTACGAGCAGTACTTC
TRBJ2-7,TRBV19,NA,NA,CASSGGTGPYYEQYF,TGTGCCAGTAGCGGGGGGACAGGTCCGTACTACGAGCAGTACTTC
TRBJ2-3,TRBV27,TRBD2,NA,CASSQNVLGLPSTDTQYF,TGTGCCAGCAGCCAGAATGTATTGGGACTACCGAGCACAGATACGCAGTATTTT
TRBJ2-5,TRBV7-3,TRBD2,NA,CASSPGLAGKETQYF,TGTGCCAGCAGCCCCGGACTAGCGGGGAAGGAGACCCAGTACTTC
TRBJ2-7,TRBV19,NA,NA,CASSTHSSDEQYF,TGTGCCAGTAGTACCCACTCCAGCGACGAGCAGTACTTC
TRBJ2-7,TRBV27,TRBD2,NA,CASSFGRIAGGLYEQYF,TGTGCCAGCAGTTTCGGCCGGATAGCGGGGGGGCTTTACGAGCAGTACTTC
TRBJ2-7,TRBV11-2,NA,NA,CASSLEAASSYEQYF,TGTGCCAGCAGCTTAGAGGCGGCTAGCTCCTACGAGCAGTACTTT
TRBJ2-7,TRBV5-4,TRBD2,NA,CASSETSGAYEQYF,TGTGCCAGCAGCGAGACTAGCGGAGCCTACGAGCAGTACTTC
TRBJ2-4,TRBV4-1,NA,NA,CASSQDQGIWDF,TGCGCCAGCAGCCAAGATCAGGGCATATGGGACTTC
TRBJ1-2,TRBV9,NA,NA,CASSVSEGVSYGYTF,TGTGCCAGCAGCGTCAGTGAGGGGGTGAGCTATGGCTACACCTTC
TRBJ2-7,TRBV4-1,NA,NA,CASSQEGWPSGYEQYF,TGCGCCAGCAGCCAAGAGGGGTGGCCCAGCGGCTACGAGCAGTACTTC
TRBJ1-1,TRBV29-1,NA,few,CSAWDSPRTEAFF,TGCAGCGCCTGGGACTCCCCGCGGACTGAAGCTTTCTTT
TRBJ1-2,TRBV19,NA,NA,CASSIEETAHLDGYTF,TGTGCCAGTAGTATAGAGGAGACAGCCCACCTTGATGGCTACACCTTC
TRBJ2-1,TRBV2,TRBD2,NA,CASTSYGGTSGNEQFF,TGTGCCAGCACCAGCTACGGGGGGACTAGTGGTAATGAGCAGTTCTTC
TRBJ2-7,TRBV19,NA,NA,CASSMRGTPYEQYF,TGTGCCAGTAGTATGAGGGGGACCCCCTACGAGCAGTACTTC
TRBJ2-1,TRBV2,TRBD1,NA,CARLGQGNEQFF,TGTGCCAGACTGGGACAGGGCAATGAGCAGTTCTTC
TRBJ2-1,TRBV29-1,TRBD1,NA,CSVRQGNNNEQFF,TGCAGCGTTCGACAGGGGAATAACAATGAGCAGTTCTTC